The 4 T cell receptor beta chains below all came from one sample that was sequenced in a study of vaccination and CD4 T cells after COVID-19. Indicated treatment: roughly ten-day PBMC culture with coronavirus spike peptide pools or control peptides (ViraFEST assay). Antigens for these TCRs are unknown. The Oncomine TCR Beta short-read assay was what sequenced the DNA obtained from cultured CD4+ T cells. TCRdb passed the PCR reads through MiXCR, listing each CDR3 protein once. Among about 17,000 distinct CDR3 sequences listed, 30% to 40% were seen once. Specimen: cultured CD4+ T cells from blood. The origin of the receptors is a human donor with COVID-19.

The chain carries TRBV15 and TRBJ2-7; D is uncertain. Looked up from germline, CDR1 is LNHNV and CDR2 is YYDKDF (reference sequence). V lost 0 bases and J 6 bases, leaving 12 bases between the germline ends. The CDR3 runs 14 residues. The CDR3: CATSRDLSRVEQYF. For the CDR3, the DNA is TGTGCCACCAGCAGAGATCTATCTCGGGTCGAGCAGTACTTC. The entire variable domain, with the rest obtained from reference TRBV15 and TRBJ2-7, is as follows: DAMVIQNPRYQVTQFGKPVTLSCSQTLNHNVMYWYQQKSSQAPKLLFHYYDKDFNNEADTPDNFQSRRPNTSFCFLDIRSPGLGDTAMYLCATSRDLSRVEQYFGPGTRLTVT.

This clonotype was found a few times. The chain combines TRBV6-2 or TRBV6-3 with TRBJ2-7; unclear D gene. Germline assignment: CDR1 MNHEY and CDR2 SVGEGT. V was shortened by 2 bases and J by 1 base, with 12 bases between the two germline ends. The CDR3 is 15 amino acids. The CDR3 sequence is CASSYAGPLSYEQYF. CDR3 DNA: TGTGCCAGCAGTTACGCTGGACCCCTTTCCTACGAGCAGTACTTC.

V gene TRBV6-5 combines with J gene TRBJ2-1; maybe TRBD2 (6 bases). The CDR3 runs to 18 residues. Germline CDR1 reads MNHEY; CDR2 reads SVGAGI. Trimming took 0 bases from V and 0 from J, leaving 15 bases between them. CDR3 sequence (DNA): TGTGCCAGCAGTTACTCCCCGGAGCGGGTTAGCTCCTACAATGAGCAGTTCTTC. Encoded protein: CASSYSPERVSSYNEQFF.

The rearrangement joins TRBV5-6 to TRBJ2-5; 8 bases agree with TRBD2. This CDR3 is built from 18 residues. The V segment lost 0 bases and the J segment 0 bases; nucleotides outside the gene matches: 10. Germline assignment: CDR1 SGHDT and CDR2 YYEEEE. CDR3 region: CASSLVGVSGGYQETQYF. The CDR3 nucleotides are TGTGCCAGCAGCTTGGTGGGAGTGAGCGGGGGTTACCAAGAGACCCAGTACTTC.